Sequencing of this TCR beta chain was carried out in a study of blood T cells in healthy people across ages. Germline V gene sequence: CDR1 SGHAT, CDR2 FQNNGV. This CDR3 is 15 amino acids long. V was clipped by 4 bases and J by 6 bases; unmatched bases: 8. Through a sample-barcoded 5' primer and a J-beta primer mix, a second PCR was run for 7 to 11 cycles. TCRdb independently ran MiXCR on the 5' RACE reads; one entry per CDR3 protein. The sample lists 1.2 million to 1.5 million distinct CDR3 sequences; 55% to 75% were seen once. The genes are TRBV11-2 and TRBJ2-3; the match to TRBD1 covers 9 bases. The source material was blood. This clonotype was sampled from a man aged 18 to 35 in good health. The CDR3: CASSSGQGTEDTQYF. The CDR3, as DNA: TGTGCCAGCAGCTCCGGACAGGGGACGGAGGATACGCAGTATTTT.